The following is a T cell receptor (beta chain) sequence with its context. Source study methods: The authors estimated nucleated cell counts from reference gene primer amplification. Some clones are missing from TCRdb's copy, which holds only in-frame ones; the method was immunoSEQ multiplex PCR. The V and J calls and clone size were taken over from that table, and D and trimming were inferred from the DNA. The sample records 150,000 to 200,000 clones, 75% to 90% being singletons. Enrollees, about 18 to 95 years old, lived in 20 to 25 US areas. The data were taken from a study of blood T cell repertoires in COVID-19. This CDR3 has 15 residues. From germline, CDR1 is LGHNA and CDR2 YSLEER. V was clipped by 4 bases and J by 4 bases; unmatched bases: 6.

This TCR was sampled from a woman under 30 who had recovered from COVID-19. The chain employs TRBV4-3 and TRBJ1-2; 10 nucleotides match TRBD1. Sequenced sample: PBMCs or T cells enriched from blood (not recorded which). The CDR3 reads CASSLDGQGVYGYTF. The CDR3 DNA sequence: TGCGCCAGCAGCCTAGACGGACAGGGGGTCTATGGCTACACCTTC.